The T cell receptor (beta chain) under discussion was sequenced for a study of OX40 agonist ivuxolimab in advanced cancers. Across the whole study: The diagnoses of dose-escalation patients were hepatocellular carcinoma, melanoma, renal cell or head and neck cancer. Cohort: around 83% men, mean age approximately 60, aged roughly 23 to 79. Study-wide results and limits: Expanded clones were, on average, more numerous among CD8+ T cells than CD4+. Clonal expansion was seen in CD4+ and CD8+ blood T cells by week 6 at 0.1 to 3.0 mg/kg.

For this clone: The antigen is unknown.

TCRdb's copy holds only in-frame clones and misses some; the assay was immunoSEQ multiplex PCR. This sample carries tens of thousands of clones, 91% of them seen once, and the ten largest clones take 13% to 15%. This CDR3 is built from 12 residues. CDR1 is MNHEY and CDR2 is SMNVEV in the germline V gene (reference sequence). V lost 5 bases to trimming and J lost 4 bases, with 8 bases between them. The origin of this receptor is an adult with an advanced solid tumor such as melanoma, head and neck, liver or kidney cancer. Sequenced material: CD4+ or CD8+ T cells sorted from blood, taken in a trial of the OX40 agonist ivuxolimab. This chain links TRBV27 with TRBJ1-1; D is unclear. Here the CDR3 reads CASSMRGTEAFF. CDR3 DNA: TGTGCCAGCAGTATGAGAGGCACTGAAGCTTTCTTT.